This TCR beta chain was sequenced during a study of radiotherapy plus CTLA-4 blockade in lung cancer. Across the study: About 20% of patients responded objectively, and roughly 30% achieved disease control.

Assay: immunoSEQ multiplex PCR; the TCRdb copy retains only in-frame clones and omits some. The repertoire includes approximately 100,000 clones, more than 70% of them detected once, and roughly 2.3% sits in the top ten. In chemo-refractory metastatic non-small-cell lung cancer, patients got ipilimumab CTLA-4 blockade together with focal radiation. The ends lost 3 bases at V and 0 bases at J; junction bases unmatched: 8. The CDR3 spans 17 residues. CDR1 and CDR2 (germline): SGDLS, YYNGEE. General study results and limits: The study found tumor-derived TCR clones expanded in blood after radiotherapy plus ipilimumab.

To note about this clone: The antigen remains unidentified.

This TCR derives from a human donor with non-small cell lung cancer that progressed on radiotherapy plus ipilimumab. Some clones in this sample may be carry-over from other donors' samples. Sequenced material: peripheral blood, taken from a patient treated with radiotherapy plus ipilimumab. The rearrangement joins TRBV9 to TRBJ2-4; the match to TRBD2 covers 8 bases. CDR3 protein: CASSEGGGYIAKNIQYF. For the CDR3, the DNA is TGTGCCAGCAGCGAGGGCGGGGGGTACATAGCCAAAAACATTCAGTACTTC. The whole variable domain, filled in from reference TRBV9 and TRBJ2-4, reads DSGVTQTPKHLITATGQRVTLRCSPRSGDLSVYWYQQSLDQGLQFLIQYYNGEERAKGNILERFSAQQFPDLHSELNLSSLELGDSALYFCASSEGGGYIAKNIQYFGAGTRLSVL.